The 8 T cell receptor beta chains below were found in one sample sequenced in a study of T cells in localized non-small cell lung cancer. Only in-frame clones appear in the TCRdb table, and some are missing; sequencing was by immunoSEQ multiplex PCR. The sample holds approximately 65,000 clones, roughly 79% seen once. Here the sequenced sample was PBMCs, taken before any cancer treatment. The receptors come from a man aged 35 to 70 with stage II lung adenocarcinoma.

The chain has TRBV5-3 and TRBJ2-7; 7 nucleotides align to TRBD1. TRBV5-3 is an open reading frame whose function is uncertain. V dropped 4 bases and J dropped 8; count of bases not matched to a gene: 12. This CDR3 is built from 14 residues. The CDR3 DNA reads TGTGCCAGAAGCCAAACCCGACAGGGAAGGAAGCAGTACTTC. This sequence encodes CARSQTRQGRKQYF.

In its sample, this clone was seen once. The germline gene is not matched at one end of the junction; a read error may be the cause. V gene TRBV10-3 combines with J gene TRBJ1-1, with no clear D. The CDR3 covers 14 residues. Germline lookup yields CDR1 ENHRY and CDR2 SYGVKD. CDR3 DNA sequence: TGTGCCAGCAGTTACCGGTCTCCGGGCACTGAAGCTTTCTTT. Encoded protein: CASSYRSPGTEAFF.

The chain joins TRBV7-2 to TRBJ1-5; D remains unclear. This CDR3 contains 13 residues. Germline assignment: CDR1 SGHTA and CDR2 FQGNSA. Trimming cost V 4 bases and J 7 bases, with 11 bases left between them. The CDR3 loop reads CASSSGPGQPQHF. CDR3 in DNA: TGTGCCAGCAGCTCCGGGCCCGGGCAGCCCCAGCATTTT.

The CDR3: CASSRDAGVNEQFF. The CDR3 DNA sequence: TGTGCCAGCAGCAGGGACGCCGGAGTCAATGAGCAGTTCTTC. This chain links TRBV11-3 with TRBJ2-1; TRBD1 or TRBD2 may be the D gene (5 bases each). Germline CDR1 is SGHNT and CDR2 is YENEEA. Trimming removed 5 bases at V and 6 bases at J, with 14 bases between. The CDR3 covers 14 residues. The full variable domain, in which reference TRBV11-3 and TRBJ2-1 provide the parts outside the CDR3, is EAGVVQSPRYKIIEKKQPVAFWCNPISGHNTLYWYLQNLGQGPELLIRYENEEAVDDSQLPKDRFSAERLKGVDSTLKIQPAELGDSAVYLCASSRDAGVNEQFFGPGTRLTVL.

The chain joins TRBV25-1 to TRBJ2-5; D might be TRBD1 or TRBD2, each matching 5 bases. CDR3 length: 14 amino acids. V lost 3 bases to trimming and J lost 4 bases, with 12 bases between them. From germline, CDR1 is MGHDK and CDR2 SYGVNS. The CDR3 loop is CASSERGPVETQYF. The CDR3 DNA reads as TGTGCCAGCAGTGAGAGGGGACCCGTAGAGACCCAGTACTTC.

The chain recombines TRBV19 with TRBJ1-4, with no clear D. With 9 bases removed from V and 5 bases from J, the gap between germline ends came to 10 bases. This CDR3 is built from 12 residues. Germline assignment: CDR1 LNHDA and CDR2 SQIVND (reference sequence). The CDR3 spells CASHSLNEKLFF. DNA for the CDR3: TGTGCCAGCCATTCTCTAAATGAAAAACTGTTTTTT.

The rearrangement uses TRBV30 and TRBJ2-1; tentative D call: TRBD1 (6 bases). This CDR3 region has 10 residues. V was cut by 4 bases and J by 11 bases, with 9 bases left in between. Germline-derived CDR1 and CDR2 are GTSNPN and SVGIG (reference sequence). CDR3 in amino acids: CAWTGVKQFF. CDR3 coding DNA: TGTGCCTGGACAGGGGTTAAGCAGTTCTTC.

This clone appeared a few times. V is TRBV6-1 and J is TRBJ2-2; 9 bases map to TRBD1. This CDR3 is built from 15 residues. Germline-derived CDR1 and CDR2 are MNHNS and SASEGT. V trimming: 4 bases; J trimming: 3 bases; junction bases outside the gene matches: 3. CDR3 DNA sequence: TGTGCCAGCAGTGCCCGACAGGGGGACACCGGGGAGCTGTTTTTT. Translation gives CASSARQGDTGELFF.